This T cell receptor beta chain comes out of a study of beta chain features in type 1 diabetes (dated by TCRdb to 2017 to 2018). Concerning the study at large: Mean age, gender distribution, total cell number and subset yield did not differ between patients and healthy donors. Across all samples, some 99 million sorted cells were examined, and cell number per subset correlated strongly with RNA yield. In the study, TCRB repertoires of sorted circulating CD4+ T cell subsets from recently diagnosed type 1 diabetes patients were compared with those of matched healthy donors. Regulatory and stem cell-like memory subsets were isolated from only 8 patients and roughly eight healthy donors, whereas naive and central memory subsets came from all 30 or so donors. What the authors observed across the whole study: A moderate but significant shortening of TCRB CDR3 length was observed in type 1 diabetes patients in all four CD4+ subsets. Naive, central memory and regulatory TCRB repertoires appeared more similar among patients than among healthy donors. HLA sub-analyses involved small numbers of individuals, so any influence of HLA type on TCRB rearrangement remained unresolved. Because cDNA was sequenced instead of genomic DNA, highly expressing activated cells could be over-represented, though the groups showed no difference in activation or CD3 levels. Shorter templates might be favored by PCR, yet because patient and control samples were amplified and corrected together, any such skew would affect both groups equally. Fewer insertions and more nucleotide deletions at VDJ recombination sites were observed in patients with type 1 diabetes, implying thymic rearrangement abnormalities.

The High Capacity cDNA Reverse Transcription Kit was used to reverse transcribe all of the isolated RNA, meaning that expressed TCRB transcripts were what got sequenced. Deep immunoSEQ sequencing was performed on naive, central memory and regulatory T cell samples, with an average of roughly 3.5 million total reads per sample. Sorted cells were lysed in RLT buffer and RNA was extracted with DNase-treated RNeasy Micro or Mini kits, depending on cell number. To prevent cross-contamination, each cell subset was processed individually, whereas patient and healthy donor samples were processed jointly. TCRB sequences were amplified from cDNA with the immunoSEQ multiplex PCR, producing 87-bp fragments spanning the CDR3 region. Sequencing of the amplicons was done on the Illumina HiSeq platform. Concerning the study's data processing: PCR bias was computationally corrected using synthetic template baselines, reads within Hamming distance 2 were collapsed, and singletons that could not be merged were discarded. By aligning reads against IMGT, V, D and J genes, CDR3 length, and insertions or deletions at six rearrangement sites were assigned. Within each subset, clonotype counts were normalized to the number of sorted cells before true diversity and Gini coefficients were calculated with the tcR R package. The overlap coefficient, calculated on TCRB nucleotide sequences, was used to quantify repertoire sharing. Here the immuneACCESS table is served through TCRdb, limited to in-frame sequences with V and J called. Missing clones are a known gap in these copies; in checked studies unresolved V genes cover under half, and the rest lacks a known reason. V and J calls and clone size are given by that table; D and trimming were obtained from the DNA. Recorded for this sample are 200,000 to 250,000 clones; approximately 11% of them occurred a single time. Roughly 1.4% of the sample comes from the top ten.

A single peripheral blood draw of about 116 mL on average was collected from each donor into heparinised tubes. Using a panel that included CD45RO, CCR7, CD25, CD127, CD95 and CD27, naive, central memory, regulatory and stem cell-like memory CD4+ T cells were sorted on a BD FACSAria II. A purity above 98% was achieved for all sorted populations. Right away, PBMCs were isolated by Lymphoprep density gradient centrifugation and were stained directly, with no culture step. Samples were stained and sorted in pairs, with one healthy donor and one patient per experiment, so that batch effects were minimized. After removal of 4 bases from V and 5 bases from J, the junction retains 10 bases not matched to a gene. The CDR3 has 16 amino acids, counting the end cysteine and phenylalanine. Just CDR3 DNA is preserved here, 48 bases in frame from base 1. The germline V gene gives CDR1 as SGHRS and CDR2 as YFSETQ.

Comment on this clone: Its antigen specificity is not known. Per-base qualities were not stored, and no clone one base away is much larger.

Sequenced sample: central memory CD4+ T cells from blood. The sequence joins TRBV5-1 to TRBJ2-5; 11 nucleotides in the junction match TRBD1. The source is a man between 18 and 29 years old in good health. The CDR3 is CASSPPGTGGKETQYF. The DNA sequence is as follows: TGCGCCAGCAGCCCCCCGGGGACAGGGGGGAAGGAGACCCAGTACTTC.